This T cell receptor beta chain comes out of a study of early T cells in non-severe SARS-CoV-2 infection. Findings of the study overall: Using VDJdb, the matching emphasized anti-spike CD8 responses while missing private and CD4 specificities.

At least ten counts were recorded for this clonotype. Its antigen is as yet unknown. Per germline, CDR1 SGHTA and CDR2 FQGNSA. This CDR3 is built from 14 residues. The trim removed 5 bases at V and 1 base at J, leaving 2 bases unmatched. Using its own MiXCR run on the 5' RACE reads, TCRdb lists one record per CDR3 protein. The sample lists 50,000 to 70,000 distinct CDR3 sequences, about 9.1% occurring once. The source of this sequence is an adult who was a healthcare worker with PCR-confirmed SARS-CoV-2 infection or an uninfected control (not recorded which). Sequenced input: whole blood. The gene calls are TRBV7-2 and TRBJ2-5; 9 nucleotides match TRBD2. The chain's CDR3 is CASSPTSGQETQYF. DNA of the CDR3: TGTGCCAGCAGCCCGACTAGCGGCCAAGAGACCCAGTACTTC.